The clone carrying this T cell receptor (beta chain) was seen a few times. The antigen is not known. The source of the sample is a study of T-cell reconstitution after alpha-beta-depleted transplantation in children. Points from the study as a whole: Newly produced T cells mostly provided counts and TCRbeta diversity after one year, as hyperexpanded clones declined.

Researchers prepared the TCRbeta library using unique molecular identifiers, the study reports. TCRdb reprocessed the PCR reads with MiXCR, giving one entry per CDR3 protein. The data contain hundreds of thousands of distinct CDR3 sequences, 15% to 20% of them singletons. Trimming shortened V by 6 bases and J by 0 bases, and 15 bases separated the two germline ends. This CDR3 spans 16 amino acids. The germline V gene has CDR1 MNHNS and CDR2 SASEGT. The specimen comprised PBMCs, mostly from graft donor cells, sampled 360 days after TCRalphabeta/CD19-depleted stem cell transplant. This chain uses TRBV6-1 with TRBJ1-5; a weak D match, TRBD1 (6 bases). This TCR was recovered from a boy less than two years old who had a stem cell transplant for Wiskott-Aldrich syndrome, so the T cells may come from the graft donor. CDR3 DNA sequence: TGTGCCAGCAGGAAAACTTGGACAGCTAGCAATCAGCCCCAGCATTTT. Translating it yields CASRKTWTASNQPQHF.